A selection of T cell receptor beta chains follows, all from one sample in a study of T cell responses to AZD1222 COVID-19 vaccine. Profiled with immunoSEQ multiplex PCR; TCRdb holds only in-frame clones, not every one. The data contain around 95,000 clones, approximately 89% of them singletons. The sequencing used peripheral blood, collected on day 0 of MenACWY control vaccination. Source of these receptors: an adult in good health. CDR3s include the opening cysteine and the closing phenylalanine or tryptophan. Fields, in order: CDR3 protein, V gene, CDR3 length, J gene, D gene. The D gene is left open where the match is weak.

CDR3 protein: CASRQPGLAGGGELFF
V gene: TRBV28
CDR3 length: 16
J gene: TRBJ2-2
D gene: TRBD2

CDR3 protein: CASSPTGGITGELFF
V gene: TRBV7-2
CDR3 length: 15
J gene: TRBJ2-2
D gene: TRBD1

CDR3 protein: CASRYTGMTYNSPLHF
V gene: TRBV2
CDR3 length: 16
J gene: TRBJ1-6
D gene: -

CDR3 protein: CASTPGGLGQETQYF
V gene: TRBV5-1
CDR3 length: 15
J gene: TRBJ2-5
D gene: -

CDR3 protein: CASTPKVTAYEQYF
V gene: TRBV28
CDR3 length: 14
J gene: TRBJ2-7
D gene: -

CDR3 protein: CASSVRRGSSIYF
V gene: TRBV9
CDR3 length: 13
J gene: TRBJ1-3
D gene: -

CDR3 protein: CASSFYDGPRTDTQYF
V gene: TRBV11-1
CDR3 length: 16
J gene: TRBJ2-3
D gene: -

CDR3 protein: CASSLGQAHNEQFF
V gene: TRBV6-5
CDR3 length: 14
J gene: TRBJ2-1
D gene: TRBD1

CDR3 protein: CASSPDREDEQYF
V gene: TRBV3-1/TRBV3-2
CDR3 length: 13
J gene: TRBJ2-7
D gene: TRBD1

CDR3 protein: CSASPPPGQGAAGANVLTF
V gene: TRBV20-1
CDR3 length: 19
J gene: TRBJ2-6
D gene: TRBD1

CDR3 protein: CASSLDRGLTDTQYF
V gene: TRBV9
CDR3 length: 15
J gene: TRBJ2-3
D gene: TRBD1

CDR3 protein: CASSPYSWTASSQNTEAFF
V gene: TRBV21-1
CDR3 length: 19
J gene: TRBJ1-1
D gene: -

CDR3 protein: CASSLRWGRNQPQHF
V gene: TRBV7-2
CDR3 length: 15
J gene: TRBJ1-5
D gene: -

CDR3 protein: CASRRTVNYGYTF
V gene: TRBV6-5
CDR3 length: 13
J gene: TRBJ1-2
D gene: -

CDR3 protein: CASSKEAEKLFF
V gene: TRBV28
CDR3 length: 12
J gene: TRBJ1-4
D gene: -

CDR3 protein: CASSPGASSYEQYF
V gene: TRBV18
CDR3 length: 14
J gene: TRBJ2-7
D gene: -

CDR3 protein: CASSIQGGRRVNTEAFF
V gene: TRBV19
CDR3 length: 17
J gene: TRBJ1-1
D gene: -

CDR3 protein: CSVAEQGYSNQPQHF
V gene: TRBV29-1
CDR3 length: 15
J gene: TRBJ1-5
D gene: TRBD1

CDR3 protein: CASSLQANTEAFF
V gene: TRBV7-3
CDR3 length: 13
J gene: TRBJ1-1
D gene: -

CDR3 protein: CASSPTDGNTIYF
V gene: TRBV27
CDR3 length: 13
J gene: TRBJ1-3
D gene: -

CDR3 protein: CASGGQVGGAFF
V gene: TRBV19
CDR3 length: 12
J gene: TRBJ1-1
D gene: TRBD1

CDR3 protein: CATSLASNSPLHF
V gene: TRBV7-2
CDR3 length: 13
J gene: TRBJ1-6
D gene: -

CDR3 protein: CSVSEGKNTEAFF
V gene: TRBV29-1
CDR3 length: 13
J gene: TRBJ1-1
D gene: -

CDR3 protein: CASSYPIPSGGLLGDTQYF
V gene: TRBV6-2/TRBV6-3
CDR3 length: 19
J gene: TRBJ2-3
D gene: TRBD2

CDR3 protein: CASSEGGVNYGYTF
V gene: TRBV6-1
CDR3 length: 14
J gene: TRBJ1-2
D gene: -

CDR3 protein: CASSPGRSPANYGYTF
V gene: TRBV11-2
CDR3 length: 16
J gene: TRBJ1-2
D gene: -

CDR3 protein: CASSFQGSSNEKLFF
V gene: TRBV11-2
CDR3 length: 15
J gene: TRBJ1-4
D gene: -

CDR3 protein: CASSRDGAGNQPQHF
V gene: TRBV3-1/TRBV3-2
CDR3 length: 15
J gene: TRBJ1-5
D gene: -

CDR3 protein: CASSWDRGNGYTF
V gene: TRBV5-1
CDR3 length: 13
J gene: TRBJ1-2
D gene: TRBD1

CDR3 protein: CASSQVQANTEAFF
V gene: TRBV3-1/TRBV3-2
CDR3 length: 14
J gene: TRBJ1-1
D gene: -

CDR3 protein: CASRPLAGASGDTQYF
V gene: TRBV2
CDR3 length: 16
J gene: TRBJ2-3
D gene: TRBD2

CDR3 protein: CASSLGPEGTQPQHF
V gene: TRBV5-1
CDR3 length: 15
J gene: TRBJ1-5
D gene: -